This TCR beta chain was captured in a study of T-cell reconstitution after alpha-beta-depleted transplantation in children. General study findings and limits: From surviving recipient T cells and thymic progenitors came the high day-60 TCRbeta diversity observed in some patients. Most T-cell counts and diversity one year after the transplant came from T cells that were newly produced. Expanded graft clones, several hundred of them, were reportedly the source of alpha-beta T cells about two months after transplant.

Germline V gene lookup returns CDR1 MGHDK and CDR2 SYGVNS. The CDR3 extends over 13 amino acids. The V end lost 4 bases, the J end lost 4 bases, and 10 bases lay between the germline ends. TCRbeta library preparation incorporated unique molecular identifiers. One entry per CDR3 protein results from TCRdb running MiXCR on the PCR reads. The repertoire has 65,000 to 90,000 distinct CDR3 sequences, roughly a tenth of them found once; the top ten carry approximately 13%. This clonotype was counted ten times or more. Its antigen is unknown. The J gene is TRBJ1-2, the V gene TRBV25-1; no clear D gene. The sample in question was PBMCs, obtained before TCRalphabeta/CD19-depleted stem cell transplant. The receptor's source is a boy between 10 and 17 years old with acute myeloid leukemia, due to receive a stem cell transplant. CDR3 DNA: TGTGCCAGCAGTGTATCCGGGCCCTATGGCTACACCTTC. It translates to CASSVSGPYGYTF.